This TCR beta chain was captured by sequencing in a study of blood T cell repertoires in COVID-19. Whole-study context: Italy, Spain and the United States were the sources of the convalescent and acute COVID-19 samples. Sources were T cells, B-cell-depleted T cells, or PBMCs; the material itself was cDNA or gDNA.

Original analysis: Scientists estimated how many nucleated cells there were by amplifying reference gene primers. The assay was immunoSEQ multiplex PCR, and TCRdb's table has in-frame clones only and misses some. Clone size and V and J calls were adopted from that table, with D and trimming inferred from the DNA. The sample lists approximately 190,000 clones, just over 85% occurring once. The sequenced sample consisted of peripheral blood. The sequence was collected from a man older than 75 with acute or convalescent COVID-19.

The CDR3 region is CSVQEDNSYEQYF. The CDR3 DNA is TGCAGCGTCCAAGAGGACAACTCCTACGAGCAGTACTTC. The chain combines TRBV29-1 with TRBJ2-7; tentatively, D is TRBD1 (5 bases). Per germline, CDR1 SQVTM and CDR2 ANQGSEA. V was shortened by 6 bases and J by 0 bases, with 12 bases between the two germline ends. The CDR3 contains 13 residues.